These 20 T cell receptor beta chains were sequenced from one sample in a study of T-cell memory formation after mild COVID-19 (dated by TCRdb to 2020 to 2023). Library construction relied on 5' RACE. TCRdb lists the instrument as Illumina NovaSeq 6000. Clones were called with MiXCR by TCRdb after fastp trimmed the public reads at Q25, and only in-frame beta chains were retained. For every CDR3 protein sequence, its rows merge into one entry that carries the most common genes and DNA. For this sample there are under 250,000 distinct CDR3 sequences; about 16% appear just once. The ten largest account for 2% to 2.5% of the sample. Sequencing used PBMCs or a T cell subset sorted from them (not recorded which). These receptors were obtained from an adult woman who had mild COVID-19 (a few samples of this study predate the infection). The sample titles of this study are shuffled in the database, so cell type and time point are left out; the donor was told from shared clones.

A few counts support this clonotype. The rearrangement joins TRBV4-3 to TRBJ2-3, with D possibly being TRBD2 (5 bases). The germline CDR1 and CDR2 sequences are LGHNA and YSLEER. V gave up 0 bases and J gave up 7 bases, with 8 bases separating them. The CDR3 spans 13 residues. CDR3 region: CASSQDWRNTQYF. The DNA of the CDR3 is TGCGCCAGCAGCCAAGATTGGAGGAATACGCAGTATTTT.

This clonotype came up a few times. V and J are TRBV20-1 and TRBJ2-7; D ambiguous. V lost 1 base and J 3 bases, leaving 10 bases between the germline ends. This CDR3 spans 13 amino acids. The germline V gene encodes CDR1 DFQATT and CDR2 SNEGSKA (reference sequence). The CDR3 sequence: CSARVAPFYEQYF. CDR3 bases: TGCAGTGCTAGAGTAGCCCCCTTCTACGAGCAGTACTTC.

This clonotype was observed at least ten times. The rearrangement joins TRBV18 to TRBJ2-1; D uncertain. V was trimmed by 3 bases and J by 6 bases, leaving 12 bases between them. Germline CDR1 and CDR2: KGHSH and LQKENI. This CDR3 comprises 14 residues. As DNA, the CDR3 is TGTGCCAGCTCACCCCAACCCCCGGGCAATGAGCAGTTCTTC. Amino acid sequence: CASSPQPPGNEQFF. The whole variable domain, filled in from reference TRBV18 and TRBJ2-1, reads NAGVMQNPRHLVRRRGQEARLRCSPMKGHSHVYWYRQLPEEGLKFMVYLQKENIIDESGMPKERFSAEFPKEGPSILRIQQVVRGDSAAYFCASSPQPPGNEQFFGPGTRLTVL.

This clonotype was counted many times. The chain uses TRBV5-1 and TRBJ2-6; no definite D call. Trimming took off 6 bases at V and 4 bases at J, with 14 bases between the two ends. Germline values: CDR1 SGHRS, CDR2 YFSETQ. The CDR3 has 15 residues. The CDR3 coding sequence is TGCGCCAGCATGGACGGAAGACCAGGGGCCAACGTCCTGACTTTC. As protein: CASMDGRPGANVLTF. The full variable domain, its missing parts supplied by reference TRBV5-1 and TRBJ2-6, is KAGVTQTPRYLIKTRGQQVTLSCSPISGHRSVSWYQQTPGQGLQFLFEYFSETQRNKGNFPGRFSGRQFSNSRSEMNVSTLELGDSALYLCASMDGRPGANVLTFGAGSRLTVL.

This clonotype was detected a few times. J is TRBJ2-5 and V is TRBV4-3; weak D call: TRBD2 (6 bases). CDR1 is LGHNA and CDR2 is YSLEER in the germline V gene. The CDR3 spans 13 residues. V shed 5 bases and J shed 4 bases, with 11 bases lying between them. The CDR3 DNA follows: TGCGCCAGCAGCGGGGAGGTAGGAGAGACCCAGTACTTC. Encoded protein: CASSGEVGETQYF.

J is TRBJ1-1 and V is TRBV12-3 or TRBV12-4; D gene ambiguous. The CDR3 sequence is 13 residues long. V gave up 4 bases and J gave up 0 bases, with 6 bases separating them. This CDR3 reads CASSSQMNTEAFF. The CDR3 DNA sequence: TGTGCCAGCAGTTCTCAGATGAACACTGAAGCTTTCTTT.

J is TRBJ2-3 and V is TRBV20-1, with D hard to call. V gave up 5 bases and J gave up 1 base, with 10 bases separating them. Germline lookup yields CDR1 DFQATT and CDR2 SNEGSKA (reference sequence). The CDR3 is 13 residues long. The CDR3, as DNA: TGCAGTGCTCCACTCTACGGCACAGATACGCAGTATTTT. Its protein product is CSAPLYGTDTQYF.

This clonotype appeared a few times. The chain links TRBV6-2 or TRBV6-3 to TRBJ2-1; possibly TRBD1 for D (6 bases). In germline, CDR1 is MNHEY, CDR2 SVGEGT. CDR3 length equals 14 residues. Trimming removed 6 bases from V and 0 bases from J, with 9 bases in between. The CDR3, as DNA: TGTGCCAGCAGGGGGGCAGTCTCCTACAATGAGCAGTTCTTC. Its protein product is CASRGAVSYNEQFF.

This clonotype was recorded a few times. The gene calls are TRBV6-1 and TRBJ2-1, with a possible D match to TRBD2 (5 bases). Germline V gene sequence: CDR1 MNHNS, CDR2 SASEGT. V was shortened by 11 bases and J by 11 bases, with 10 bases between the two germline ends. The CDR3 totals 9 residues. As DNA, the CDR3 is TGTGCCTCGCACGGGAAGCAGTTCTTC. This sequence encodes CASHGKQFF.

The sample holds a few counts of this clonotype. The CDR3 sequence: CASTNPVRLYEQYF. The CDR3 DNA reads as TGTGCCAGCACCAACCCCGTCCGCCTCTACGAGCAGTACTTC. The J gene is TRBJ2-7, the V gene TRBV7-2; D unclear. CDR3 length: 14 residues. The germline V gene encodes CDR1 SGHTA and CDR2 FQGNSA. The V end lost 7 bases, the J end lost 3 bases, and 16 bases lay between the germline ends.

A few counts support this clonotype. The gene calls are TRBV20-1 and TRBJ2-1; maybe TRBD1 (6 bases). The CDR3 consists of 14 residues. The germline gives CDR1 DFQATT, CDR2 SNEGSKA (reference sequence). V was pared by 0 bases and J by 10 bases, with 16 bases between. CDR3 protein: CSARDLETGREQFF. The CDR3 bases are TGCAGTGCTAGAGATCTCGAAACAGGGAGAGAGCAGTTCTTC.

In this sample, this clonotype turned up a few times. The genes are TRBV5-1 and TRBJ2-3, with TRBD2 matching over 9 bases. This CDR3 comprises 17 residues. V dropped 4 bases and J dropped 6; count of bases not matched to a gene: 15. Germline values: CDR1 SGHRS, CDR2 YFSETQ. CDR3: CASSTFGASGEPDTQYF. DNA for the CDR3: TGCGCCAGCAGCACCTTCGGCGCTAGCGGGGAACCCGATACGCAGTATTTT.

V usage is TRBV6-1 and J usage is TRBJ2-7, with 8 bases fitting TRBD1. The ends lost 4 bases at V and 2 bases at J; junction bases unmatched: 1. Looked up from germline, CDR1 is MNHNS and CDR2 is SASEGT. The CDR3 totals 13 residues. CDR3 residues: CASSVGQAYEQYF. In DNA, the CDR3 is TGTGCCAGCAGTGTGGGACAGGCCTACGAGCAGTACTTC.

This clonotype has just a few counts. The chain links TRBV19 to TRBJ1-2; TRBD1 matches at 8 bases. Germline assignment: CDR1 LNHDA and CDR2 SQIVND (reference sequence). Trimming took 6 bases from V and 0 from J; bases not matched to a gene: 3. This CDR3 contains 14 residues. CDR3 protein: CASRRTGTNYGYTF. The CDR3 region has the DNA TGTGCCAGTAGGCGGACAGGGACTAACTATGGCTACACCTTC.

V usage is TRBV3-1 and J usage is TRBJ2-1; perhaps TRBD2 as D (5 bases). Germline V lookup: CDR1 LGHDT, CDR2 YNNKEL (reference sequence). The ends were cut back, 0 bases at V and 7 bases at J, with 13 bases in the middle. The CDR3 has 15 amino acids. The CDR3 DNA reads TGTGCCAGCAGCCAAGATTGGGCCGGGGAAAATGAGCAGTTCTTC. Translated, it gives CASSQDWAGENEQFF.

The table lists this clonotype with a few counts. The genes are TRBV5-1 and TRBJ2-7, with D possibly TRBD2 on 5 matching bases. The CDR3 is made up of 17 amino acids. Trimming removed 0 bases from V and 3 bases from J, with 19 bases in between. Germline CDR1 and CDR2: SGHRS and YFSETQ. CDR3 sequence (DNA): TGCGCCAGCAGCTTGGAGACGGCGTCCGGGGTCGGCTACGAGCAGTACTTC. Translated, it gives CASSLETASGVGYEQYF.

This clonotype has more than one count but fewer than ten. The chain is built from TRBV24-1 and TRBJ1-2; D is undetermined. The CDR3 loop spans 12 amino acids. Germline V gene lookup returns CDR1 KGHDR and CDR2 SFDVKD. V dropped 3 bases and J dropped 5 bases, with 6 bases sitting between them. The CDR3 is CATSDIRYGYTF. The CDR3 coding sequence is TGTGCCACCAGTGATATCCGGTATGGCTACACCTTC.

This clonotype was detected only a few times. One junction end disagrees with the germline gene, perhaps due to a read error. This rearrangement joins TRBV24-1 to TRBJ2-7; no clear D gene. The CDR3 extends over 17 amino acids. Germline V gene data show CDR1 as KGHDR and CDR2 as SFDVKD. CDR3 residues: CATSDSAAAGLYYELYF. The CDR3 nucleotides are TGTGCCACCAGTGATTCCGCGGCGGCAGGCCTATACTACGAGCTGTACTTC.

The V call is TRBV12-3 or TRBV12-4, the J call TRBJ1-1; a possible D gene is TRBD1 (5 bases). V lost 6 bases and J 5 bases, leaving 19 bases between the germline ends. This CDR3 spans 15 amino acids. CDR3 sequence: CASRPNGGWATEAFF. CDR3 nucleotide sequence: TGTGCCAGCAGACCCAATGGGGGGTGGGCGACTGAAGCTTTCTTT.

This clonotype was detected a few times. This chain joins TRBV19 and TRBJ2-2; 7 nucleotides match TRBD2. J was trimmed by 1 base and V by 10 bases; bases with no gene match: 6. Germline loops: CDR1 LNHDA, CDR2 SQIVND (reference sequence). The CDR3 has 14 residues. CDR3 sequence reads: CATRWTRNTGELFF. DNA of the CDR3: TGTGCCACTCGGTGGACTAGGAACACCGGGGAGCTGTTTTTT.